The clone carrying this T cell receptor (beta chain) was picked up a small number of times. The sample belongs to a study of blood T cell repertoires in COVID-19. Across the whole study: Sites in the United States, Italy and Spain provided acute and convalescent COVID-19 samples. In each case, the material was cDNA or gDNA derived from T cells, B-cell-depleted T cells, or PBMCs.

In the authors' methods: Reference gene primer amplification gave estimated nucleated cell counts. Only in-frame clones appear in the TCRdb table, and some are missing; sequencing was by immunoSEQ multiplex PCR. D and trimming come from the DNA, and the V and J calls and clone size come from that table. The data hold 130,000 to 150,000 clones, with around 79% observed a single time. The germline CDR1 and CDR2 sequences are SGHTA and FQGNSA. CDR3 length: 14 amino acids. The V gene lost 5 bases and the J gene lost 3 bases, with 14 bases spanning the gap. The sample consisted of peripheral blood. The chain has TRBV7-2 and TRBJ2-7, with D tentatively TRBD2 (6 bases). The clonotype originates from a woman aged 70-85 years with COVID-19, enrolled during active disease. CDR3 in amino acids: CASSVSGDLYEQYF. In DNA form, the CDR3 reads TGTGCCAGCAGCGTCTCGGGGGACCTCTACGAGCAGTACTTC.